The 3 T cell receptor beta chains below come from one sample, sequenced in a study of shared clonotypes between healthy human individuals. Naivety among CD8 cells was defined by CD45RO negativity and positive CCR7 selection, thereby excluding terminally differentiated effector memory CD45RA+ cells. Assay used: immunoSEQ multiplex PCR; TCRdb lists only in-frame clones, some missing. The data show under 2,000,000 clones, less than 95% seen once. Source material: naive CD8+ T cells sorted from blood. These receptor sequences come from a young man in good health.

This rearrangement joins TRBV5-1 to TRBJ2-7; 7 bases line up with TRBD2. V was clipped by 7 bases and J by 0 bases; unmatched bases: 10. The CDR3 runs 15 residues. Germline CDR1 is SGHRS and CDR2 is YFSETQ. CDR3 in DNA: TGCGCCAGCCGTTCGGCGGGAGCCTCCTCCTACGAGCAGTACTTC. As protein: CASRSAGASSYEQYF.

The CDR3 nucleotides are TGCGCCAGCAGCCAAGATCAGGGGGGAGGAGCAGATTACGAGCAGTACTTC. This translates into CASSQDQGGGADYEQYF. The rearrangement links TRBV4-1 to TRBJ2-7, with D maybe TRBD1 (7 bases). Trimming took off 0 bases at V and 4 bases at J, with 19 bases between the two ends. Germline loops: CDR1 MGHRA, CDR2 YSYEKL. The CDR3 totals 17 residues.

This rearrangement joins TRBV27 to TRBJ2-7, with D maybe TRBD1 (5 bases). Germline loops: CDR1 MNHEY, CDR2 SMNVEV (reference sequence). V was shortened by 3 bases and J by 3 bases, with 15 bases between the two germline ends. CDR3 length equals 15 residues. CDR3 residues: CASSLGPFRDYEQYF. In nucleotides, the CDR3 is TGTGCCAGCAGTTTGGGCCCCTTCAGGGACTACGAGCAGTACTTC.